The rows below give T cell receptor beta chains drawn from one sample of a study of CD8+ T cells in alopecia areata. TCRdb's table, derived via immunoSEQ multiplex PCR, lists solely in-frame clones and lacks some. The sample has about 180,000 clones, 40% to 65% seen once. The sample in question was CD8+ T cells sorted from blood, obtained at week 52, from a patient treated with tofacitinib. The receptor set was obtained from a human donor with alopecia areata. The CDR3 runs from the conserved cysteine through the conserved F or W. The D gene is left open where the match is weak. Clone size, where shown, is once, few, many, or a class for clones that have expanded.

d_call	v_call	clone_size	j_call	cdr3_aa	cdr3_nt
NA	TRBV18	few	TRBJ1-3	CASSPHPASSGNTIYF	TGTGCCAGCTCACCACATCCAGCGAGTTCTGGAAACACCATATATTTT
NA	TRBV9	NA	TRBJ2-1	CASSPQTGYNEQFF	TGTGCCAGCAGCCCCCAAACAGGGTACAATGAGCAGTTCTTC
NA	TRBV14	NA	TRBJ2-1	CASSQLTLPRYNEQFF	TGTGCCAGCAGCCAATTGACTCTTCCCCGCTACAATGAGCAGTTCTTC
NA	TRBV2	NA	TRBJ1-4	CASSESWTNEKLFF	TGTGCCAGCAGTGAATCTTGGACTAATGAAAAACTGTTTTTT
TRBD1	TRBV6-1	NA	TRBJ1-1	CATHRTGLNTEAFF	TGTGCCACCCACCGGACAGGGCTTAACACTGAAGCTTTCTTT
NA	TRBV29-1	NA	TRBJ1-3	CSVEPTVEGNTIYF	TGCAGCGTTGAACCCACGGTGGAAGGAAACACCATATATTTT
NA	TRBV5-6	NA	TRBJ2-2	CASSLLTNTGELFF	TGTGCCAGCAGCTTACTGACGAACACCGGGGAGCTGTTTTTT
TRBD2	TRBV27	few	TRBJ2-3	CASSPRTSGVDTQYF	TGTGCCAGCAGTCCCCGGACTAGCGGAGTAGATACGCAGTATTTT
NA	TRBV4-1	NA	TRBJ2-2	CASSQEITNTGELFF	TGCGCCAGCAGCCAAGAAATTACGAACACCGGGGAGCTGTTTTTT
NA	TRBV7-8	NA	TRBJ2-1	CASSLTRGGVPQNEQFF	TGTGCCAGCAGCCTCACGCGGGGCGGGGTACCCCAAAATGAGCAGTTCTTC
TRBD1	TRBV15	NA	TRBJ1-1	CATSRGGTGGTEAFF	TGTGCCACCAGCAGAGGAGGGACAGGGGGCACTGAAGCTTTCTTT
NA	TRBV29-1	NA	TRBJ2-5	CSVEGSEGQETQYF	TGCAGCGTTGAAGGCAGTGAGGGCCAAGAGACCCAGTACTTC
NA	TRBV13	few	TRBJ2-7	CASSLGHSESSYEQYF	TGTGCCAGCAGCTTAGGCCACAGCGAGAGCTCCTACGAGCAGTACTTC
NA	TRBV30	few	TRBJ2-4	CAGNRPNIQYF	TGTGCCGGGAACAGGCCAAACATTCAGTACTTC
TRBD1	TRBV7-9	NA	TRBJ1-6	CASSTDRAGNSPLHF	TGTGCCAGCAGCACCGACAGGGCTGGAAATTCACCCCTCCACTTT
NA	TRBV5-6	NA	TRBJ2-7	CASSFQGYEQYF	TGTGCCAGCAGCTTTCAGGGCTACGAGCAGTACTTC
TRBD1	TRBV5-4	NA	TRBJ1-1	CASSPRTGGTEAFF	TGTGCCAGCAGCCCTCGAACAGGGGGCACTGAAGCTTTCTTT
TRBD1	TRBV7-9	few	TRBJ2-7	CASSLAQGAFYEQYF	TGTGCCAGCAGCTTAGCACAGGGGGCTTTCTACGAGCAGTACTTC
NA	TRBV30	NA	TRBJ2-1	CAWNQQQNEQFF	TGTGCCTGGAATCAACAGCAAAATGAGCAGTTCTTC
NA	TRBV7-9	NA	TRBJ1-1	CVTRTGNTEAFF	TGTGTCACCCGGACGGGGAACACTGAAGCTTTCTTT
TRBD2	TRBV7-2	NA	TRBJ2-1	CASSLQAGGLNEQFF	TGTGCCAGCAGCTTACAAGCGGGGGGCCTCAATGAGCAGTTCTTC
TRBD1	TRBV5-6	few	TRBJ2-7	CASSRDRVGEQYF	TGTGCCAGCAGCCGGGACAGGGTCGGGGAGCAGTACTTC
NA	TRBV5-1	NA	TRBJ2-1	CASSLGTPSYNEQFF	TGCGCCAGCAGCCTCGGGACTCCCTCCTACAATGAGCAGTTCTTC
NA	TRBV10-3	NA	TRBJ2-1	CAISNRDGNEQFF	TGTGCCATCAGCAACCGGGACGGCAATGAGCAGTTCTTC
TRBD1	TRBV13	few	TRBJ1-2	CASSSSLGQGADGYTF	TGTGCCAGCAGCTCCTCCTTGGGACAGGGGGCGGATGGCTACACCTTC
NA	TRBV5-1	few	TRBJ1-4	CASSSDSPSNEKLFF	TGCGCCAGCAGCTCCGACAGCCCTTCTAATGAAAAACTGTTTTTT
NA	TRBV15	once	TRBJ2-7	CATRTARAYEQYF	TGTGCCACCAGGACAGCTCGGGCCTACGAGCAGTACTTC
NA	TRBV30	NA	TRBJ1-1	CAWSEMGVRTEAFF	TGTGCCTGGAGTGAGATGGGGGTACGCACTGAAGCTTTCTTT
TRBD2	TRBV30	NA	TRBJ2-1	CSGGYNEQFF	TGTAGCGGGGGGTACAATGAGCAGTTCTTC
TRBD2	TRBV18	NA	TRBJ2-5	CASSPRAGEGEETQYF	TGTGCCAGCTCACCCCGCGCGGGGGAGGGAGAAGAGACCCAGTACTTC
NA	TRBV6-5	NA	TRBJ2-7	CASSYGRSTAIYEQYF	TGTGCCAGCAGTTATGGTCGGAGCACGGCAATCTACGAGCAGTACTTC
NA	TRBV5-1	few	TRBJ1-1	CASSLVGTFPEAFF	TGCGCCAGCAGCTTGGTGGGGACTTTCCCTGAAGCTTTCTTT
NA	TRBV10-2	NA	TRBJ1-1	CASSEGGGTEAFF	TGCGCCAGCAGTGAAGGGGGAGGCACTGAAGCTTTCTTT
NA	TRBV11-2	NA	TRBJ1-2	CAIYRVSGRYGYTF	TGTGCCATATACAGGGTGTCGGGTCGCTATGGCTACACCTTC
NA	TRBV29-1	NA	TRBJ2-2	CSVQGSTGELFF	TGCAGCGTTCAGGGAAGCACCGGGGAGCTGTTTTTT
NA	TRBV6-6	NA	TRBJ2-1	CASSYSDNEQFF	TGTGCCAGCAGTTACTCCGACAATGAGCAGTTCTTC
NA	TRBV4-3	NA	TRBJ1-2	CASSQTIGDETYGYTF	TGCGCCAGCAGCCAAACTATTGGGGACGAGACCTATGGCTACACCTTC
NA	TRBV7-9	NA	TRBJ2-7	CASSLSHQGYEQYF	TGTGCCAGCAGCCTATCCCACCAGGGCTACGAGCAGTACTTC
NA	TRBV15	NA	TRBJ1-2	CATSRGGQTNYGYTF	TGTGCCACCAGCAGAGGAGGGCAAACCAACTATGGCTACACCTTC
NA	TRBV6-1	NA	TRBJ1-6	CASEDRSTLGPLHF	TGTGCCAGCGAGGACCGCTCTACACTGGGGCCCCTCCACTTT
NA	TRBV29-1	NA	TRBJ2-5	CSVGGDGGARYQETQYF	TGCAGCGTTGGAGGTGACGGGGGAGCGCGATACCAAGAGACCCAGTACTTC
TRBD1	TRBV19	few	TRBJ1-1	CASSTGTGNTEAFF	TGTGCCAGTAGTACCGGGACAGGGAACACTGAAGCTTTCTTT
TRBD1	TRBV15	NA	TRBJ1-2	CATSRDARDRGNGYTF	TGTGCCACCAGCAGAGACGCCCGGGACAGGGGGAATGGCTACACCTTC
NA	TRBV27	once	TRBJ2-5	CASSLSAGEFQETQYF	TGTGCCAGCAGTTTATCTGCAGGGGAATTCCAAGAGACCCAGTACTTC
NA	TRBV6-5	NA	TRBJ2-1	CASSIIGYDEQFF	TGTGCCAGCTCGATAATAGGCTATGATGAGCAGTTCTTC
NA	TRBV6-5	NA	TRBJ1-2	CASSYSGRAPRGYTF	TGTGCCAGCAGTTACTCAGGGAGGGCCCCTAGGGGCTACACCTTC
TRBD2	TRBV6-1	few	TRBJ2-3	CASSEAGAGGPTDTQYF	TGTGCCAGCAGTGAAGCCGGGGCGGGGGGCCCCACAGATACGCAGTATTTT